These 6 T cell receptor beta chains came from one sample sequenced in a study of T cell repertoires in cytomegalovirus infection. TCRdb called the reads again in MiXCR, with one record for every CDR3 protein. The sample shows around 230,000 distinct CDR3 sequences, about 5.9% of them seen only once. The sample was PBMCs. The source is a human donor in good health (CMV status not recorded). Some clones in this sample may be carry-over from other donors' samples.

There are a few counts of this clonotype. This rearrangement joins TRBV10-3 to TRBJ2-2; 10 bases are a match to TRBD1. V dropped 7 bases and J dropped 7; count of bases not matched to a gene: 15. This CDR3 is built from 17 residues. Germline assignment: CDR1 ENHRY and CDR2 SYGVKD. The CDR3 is CAITLGQGIVGGGELFF. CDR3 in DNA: TGTGCCATCACCCTGGGACAGGGGATCGTCGGCGGCGGGGAGCTGTTTTTT.

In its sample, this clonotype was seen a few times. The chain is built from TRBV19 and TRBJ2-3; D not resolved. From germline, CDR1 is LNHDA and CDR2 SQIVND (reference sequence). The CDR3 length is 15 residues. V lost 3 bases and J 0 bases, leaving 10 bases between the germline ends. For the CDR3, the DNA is TGTGCCAGTAGTATGATCCTCCTTAGCACAGATACGCAGTATTTT. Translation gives CASSMILLSTDTQYF.

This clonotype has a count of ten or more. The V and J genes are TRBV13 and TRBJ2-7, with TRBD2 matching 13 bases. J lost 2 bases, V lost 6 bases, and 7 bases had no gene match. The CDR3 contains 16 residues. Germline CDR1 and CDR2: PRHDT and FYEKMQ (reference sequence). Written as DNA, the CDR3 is TGTGCCAGCAGTATTCTTGGGACTAGCGGGACCTACGAGCAGTACTTC. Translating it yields CASSILGTSGTYEQYF.

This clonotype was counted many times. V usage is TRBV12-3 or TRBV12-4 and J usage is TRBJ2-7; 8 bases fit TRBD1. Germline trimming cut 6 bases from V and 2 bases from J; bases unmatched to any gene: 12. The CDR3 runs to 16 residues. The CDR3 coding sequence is TGTGCCAGCAGCGATCCACTTCAGGGGGCGGCCTACGAGCAGTACTTC. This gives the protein CASSDPLQGAAYEQYF.

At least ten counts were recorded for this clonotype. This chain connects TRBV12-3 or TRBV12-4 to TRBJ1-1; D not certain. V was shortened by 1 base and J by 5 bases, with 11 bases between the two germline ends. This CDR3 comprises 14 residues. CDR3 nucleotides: TGTGCCAGCAGTTTAGAATTGGGGTTAACTGAAGCTTTCTTT. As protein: CASSLELGLTEAFF.

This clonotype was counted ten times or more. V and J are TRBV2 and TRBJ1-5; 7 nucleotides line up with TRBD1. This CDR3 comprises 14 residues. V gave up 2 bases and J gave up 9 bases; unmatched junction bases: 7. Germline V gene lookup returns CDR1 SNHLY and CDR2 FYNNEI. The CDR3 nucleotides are TGTGCCAGCAGTGAACGACAGGGTGGCATGCCCCAGCATTTT. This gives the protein CASSERQGGMPQHF.